This TCR beta chain appears in the sequencing data of a study of OX40 agonist ivuxolimab in advanced cancers. Whole-study context: The patients got ivuxolimab, which is an agonistic anti-OX40 (CD134) antibody. Findings and limits, study-wide: Averaged across samples, CD8+ T cells carried more expanded clones than CD4+ did. Among patients with partial responses at 0.1-3.0 mg/kg, clonal expansion was among the lowest.

V lost 6 bases to trimming and J lost 7 bases; unmatched junction nucleotides: 8. CDR1 SNHLY and CDR2 FYNNEI come from the germline V gene. The CDR3 sequence is 13 residues long. Repertoires were generated with immunoSEQ multiplex PCR, while TCRdb's copy carries only in-frame clones and drops some. The sample includes about 72,000 clones, roughly 91% of them seen just once. Details on this clone: Its specificity is not known.

The specimen comprised CD4+ or CD8+ T cells sorted from blood, sampled in a trial of the OX40 agonist ivuxolimab. This clonotype was sampled from an adult with an advanced solid tumor such as melanoma, head and neck, liver or kidney cancer. This chain joins TRBV2 and TRBJ1-2, with 7 bases matching TRBD1. This CDR3 is CASRTGTIRGYTF. CDR3 coding DNA: TGTGCCAGCAGGACAGGGACGATACGTGGCTACACCTTC.